These 26 T cell receptor beta chains share one sample of origin, sequenced in a study of Tregs in tolerant kidney transplant recipients. TCRdb's copy holds only in-frame clones and misses some; the assay was immunoSEQ multiplex PCR. This table holds 80,000 to 90,000 clones, approximately 90% found once. The sequenced sample consisted of CD8+ T cells from blood. The receptors derive from a human donor in good health.

V is TRBV19 and J is TRBJ1-5; 7 bases fit TRBD1. The V gene's germline CDR1 is LNHDA and CDR2 SQIVND (reference sequence). Trimming removed 11 bases from V and 7 bases from J; junction bases left unmatched: 14. There are 14 residues in the CDR3. CDR3 residues: CASTTRDSMQPQHF. As DNA, the CDR3 is TGTGCCTCTACCACAAGGGACAGCATGCAGCCCCAGCATTTT.

This chain links TRBV5-6 with TRBJ2-3; D is possibly TRBD2 (5 bases). The CDR3 covers 15 residues. CDR1 SGHDT and CDR2 YYEEEE come from the germline V gene. Trimming left V 2 bases short and J 2 bases short, with 12 bases between. CDR3 coding DNA: TGTGCCAGCAGCTTCCCGACGGGGAACACAGATACGCAGTATTTT. Its translation is CASSFPTGNTDTQYF.

The V call is TRBV7-2, the J call TRBJ2-7; D possibly uses TRBD1 or TRBD2 (5 bases each). Trimming removed 5 bases at V and 3 bases at J, with 14 bases between. CDR3 size: 14 residues. The germline gives CDR1 SGHTA, CDR2 FQGNSA. The CDR3 here is CASSPGWGIYEQYF. The CDR3 bases are TGTGCCAGCAGCCCTGGCTGGGGGATCTACGAGCAGTACTTC.

The chain carries TRBV9 and TRBJ1-2, with D hard to call. Germline V gene data show CDR1 as SGDLS and CDR2 as YYNGEE. Deletions cut 8 bases from V and 5 bases from J, with 19 bases between. This CDR3 is 14 amino acids long. CDR3 sequence (DNA): TGTGCCAGTTCTTTGGGCAGGATGAATTATGGCTACACCTTC. Its protein product is CASSLGRMNYGYTF.

The chain recombines TRBV27 with TRBJ2-1; no clear D. Germline V gives CDR1 MNHEY, CDR2 SMNVEV (reference sequence). This CDR3 is 14 amino acids long. Between the trimmed V and J ends, which lost 1 base and 10 bases, there was a span of 14 bases. The CDR3 protein is CASSLFSPLGEQFF. CDR3 nucleotide sequence: TGTGCCAGCAGTTTATTTAGTCCCCTCGGCGAGCAGTTCTTC.

The V gene is TRBV5-4, the J gene TRBJ2-1; D gene unclear. In germline, CDR1 is SGHNT, CDR2 YYREEE (reference sequence). Trimming shortened V by 0 bases and J by 0 bases, and 7 bases separated the two germline ends. The CDR3 has 15 residues. In DNA, the CDR3 is TGTGCCAGCAGCTTGGCGCGTAGCTCCTACAATGAGCAGTTCTTC. This sequence encodes CASSLARSSYNEQFF.

The genes are TRBV11-2 and TRBJ2-1, with D tentatively TRBD2 (6 bases). The germline CDR1 and CDR2 sequences are SGHAT and FQNNGV. Trimming stripped 0 bases from V and 15 bases from J, with 18 bases between. The CDR3 runs 14 residues. This chain's CDR3 is CASSLDQRGGDRFF. CDR3 coding DNA: TGTGCCAGCAGCTTAGATCAACGGGGCGGGGATCGGTTCTTC.

The genes are TRBV27 and TRBJ2-2, with no clear D. Trimming cost V 2 bases and J 5 bases, with 12 bases left between them. CDR1 and CDR2 (germline): MNHEY, SMNVEV (reference sequence). The CDR3 has 15 residues. Here the CDR3 reads CASSLQAQTTGELFF. CDR3 sequence (DNA): TGTGCCAGCAGTTTACAGGCCCAAACGACCGGGGAGCTGTTTTTT.

The V and J genes are TRBV28 and TRBJ2-7; tentative D call: TRBD1 (5 bases). The V gene's germline CDR1 is MDHEN and CDR2 SYDVKM. Trimming stripped 7 bases from V and 5 bases from J, with 24 bases between. The CDR3 sequence is 16 residues long. The CDR3 DNA follows: TGTGCCAGCATCGCCGCCGGAGCAGGGATCGTTGACGAGCAGTACTTC. Protein product: CASIAAGAGIVDEQYF.

V and J are TRBV2 and TRBJ2-7; D gene uncertain. The length of the CDR3 is 14 residues. Per germline, CDR1 SNHLY and CDR2 FYNNEI. Deletions cut 5 bases from V and 1 base from J, with 12 bases between. The CDR3: CASSLTDGSYEQYF. The DNA for the CDR3 is TGTGCCAGCAGTCTTACGGACGGTTCCTACGAGCAGTACTTC.

Points on this clone: The same CDR3 is also encoded by other DNA sequences in this sample. The chain recombines TRBV6-5 with TRBJ1-1; D might be TRBD1 (5 bases). Germline V gives CDR1 MNHEY, CDR2 SVGAGI. V was pared by 2 bases and J by 1 base, with 8 bases between. There are 14 residues in the CDR3. The CDR3, as DNA: TGTGCCAGCAGTTACGGGGGAGCGAACACTGAAGCTTTCTTT. The encoded protein is CASSYGGANTEAFF.

V is TRBV27 and J is TRBJ1-4; the D gene is possibly TRBD1 (6 bases). Germline V gives CDR1 MNHEY, CDR2 SMNVEV (reference sequence). The V end was cut by 5 bases, the J end by 1 base, with 11 bases between. CDR3 length equals 15 residues. The CDR3 bases are TGTGCCAGCAGTCTAGGCAGGGGAACTAATGAAAAACTGTTTTTT. Protein: CASSLGRGTNEKLFF.

This chain uses TRBV19 with TRBJ2-7; tentative D call: TRBD2 (6 bases). This CDR3 has 14 residues. V gave up 5 bases and J gave up 1 base, with 12 bases separating them. The germline V gene has CDR1 LNHDA and CDR2 SQIVND (reference sequence). The chain's CDR3 is CASSLPGESYEQYF. CDR3 nucleotides: TGTGCCAGTAGTCTACCGGGGGAGTCCTACGAGCAGTACTTC.

The chain couples TRBV27 to TRBJ2-1; tentative D call: TRBD2 (5 bases). CDR1 and CDR2 (germline): MNHEY, SMNVEV (reference sequence). The CDR3 runs 14 residues. The V end was cut by 6 bases, the J end by 4 bases, with 13 bases between. The CDR3 DNA follows: TGTGCCAGCAGGCTAGCCCCTCAATACAATGAGCAGTTCTTC. Translated: CASRLAPQYNEQFF.

The V gene is TRBV19, the J gene TRBJ1-5; no definite D call. The CDR3 has 14 residues. Germline CDR1 LNHDA, CDR2 SQIVND (reference sequence). The V and J ends lost 4 bases and 0 bases respectively, with 7 bases between them. The CDR3 spells CASSRPDSNQPQHF. The CDR3 region has the DNA TGTGCCAGTAGTAGACCCGATAGCAATCAGCCCCAGCATTTT.

CDR3 DNA: TGTGCCAGCAGTTCACAGGGAGTAGGAGCTTTCTTT. Protein sequence: CASSSQGVGAFF. The chain combines TRBV27 with TRBJ1-1; TRBD1 might be the D (6 bases). Trimming left V 4 bases short and J 10 bases short, with 13 bases between. The CDR3 consists of 12 residues. Germline V CDR1 and CDR2: MNHEY, SMNVEV (reference sequence).

This chain joins TRBV4-1 and TRBJ2-3; no firm D call. Trimming shortened V by 1 base and J by 2 bases, and 13 bases separated the two germline ends. The germline gives CDR1 MGHRA, CDR2 YSYEKL. This CDR3 region has 16 residues. The CDR3 reads CASSQVLGIITDTQYF. CDR3 coding DNA: TGCGCCAGCAGCCAAGTCCTGGGCATAATCACAGATACGCAGTATTTT.

This sequence joins TRBV19 and TRBJ1-1; D remains ambiguous. CDR3 size: 17 residues. With 4 bases removed from V and 0 bases from J, the gap between germline ends came to 18 bases. CDR1 and CDR2 (germline): LNHDA, SQIVND (reference sequence). The CDR3 sequence: CASSTHSSTEMNTEAFF. CDR3 DNA sequence: TGTGCCAGTAGTACACATTCCTCGACGGAAATGAACACTGAAGCTTTCTTT.

CDR3 nucleotides: TGTGCCAGCAGCCTAGCGGGAGATTATAACGAGCAGTACTTC. Translating it yields CASSLAGDYNEQYF. This rearrangement joins TRBV6-5 to TRBJ2-7; TRBD2 agrees at 10 bases. Germline CDR1 MNHEY, CDR2 SVGAGI. CDR3 length: 14 residues. Germline trimming cut 6 bases from V and 5 bases from J; bases unmatched to any gene: 7.

This clone was seen only once. The V gene is TRBV27, the J gene TRBJ1-2; maybe TRBD1 (6 bases). The CDR3 contains 13 residues. Trimming removed 6 bases at V and 4 bases at J, with 12 bases between. Germline values: CDR1 MNHEY, CDR2 SMNVEV (reference sequence). The CDR3 is CASRRGIPYGYTF. CDR3 coding DNA: TGTGCCAGCAGGAGGGGGATTCCCTATGGCTACACCTTC.

The rearrangement uses TRBV29-1 and TRBJ2-3; 10 nucleotides line up with TRBD2. After removal of 2 bases from V and 1 base from J, the junction contained 3 bases not matched to a gene. The length of the CDR3 is 15 residues. The germline CDR1 and CDR2 sequences are SQVTM and ANQGSEA. The CDR3 coding sequence is TGCAGCGTTGAAATAAGCGGGAGGGGCACAGATACGCAGTATTTT. Its protein is CSVEISGRGTDTQYF.

J is TRBJ2-5 and V is TRBV27; 10 positions agree with TRBD1. The CDR3 totals 16 residues. The V and J ends lost 3 bases and 4 bases, in that order; junction bases with no gene match: 8. In germline, CDR1 is MNHEY, CDR2 SMNVEV (reference sequence). The CDR3 loop is CASSFTPGQGPETQYF. The CDR3 region has the DNA TGTGCCAGCAGTTTCACCCCGGGACAGGGGCCAGAGACCCAGTACTTC.

This clone was counted once. The chain employs TRBV5-1 and TRBJ1-1; D ambiguous. V lost 2 bases, J lost 1 base, and 18 bases lay in between. There are 17 residues in the CDR3. The germline V gene encodes CDR1 SGHRS and CDR2 YFSETQ. CDR3 loop: CASSFGQVLPPNTEAFF. As DNA, the CDR3 is TGCGCCAGCAGCTTTGGGCAGGTCCTACCCCCGAACACTGAAGCTTTCTTT.

The chain carries TRBV7-6 and TRBJ2-7; D unresolved. The CDR3 has 13 amino acids. V lost 2 bases, J lost 2 bases, and 7 bases lay in between. CDR1 and CDR2 from the germline V gene are SGHVS and FNYEAQ. The CDR3 reads CASSLSGTYEQYF. CDR3 bases: TGTGCCAGCAGCTTATCAGGTACCTACGAGCAGTACTTC. The full variable domain, rest sourced from reference TRBV7-6 and TRBJ2-7, is GAGVSQSPRYKVTKRGQDVALRCDPISGHVSLYWYRQALGQGPEFLTYFNYEAQQDKSGLPNDRFSAERPEGSISTLTIQRTEQRDSAMYRCASSLSGTYEQYFGPGTRLTVT.

This chain joins TRBV5-5 and TRBJ1-4; D unresolved. Germline V CDR1 and CDR2: SGHKS, YYEKEE (reference sequence). This CDR3 comprises 13 residues. V lost 0 bases to trimming and J lost 9 bases, with 9 bases between them. CDR3 DNA: TGTGCCAGCAGCTTGGCTTCGTGGAAAAAACTGTTTTTT. Translated: CASSLASWKKLFF.

This chain connects TRBV2 to TRBJ2-7, with D possibly being TRBD1 (6 bases). Germline V CDR1 and CDR2: SNHLY, FYNNEI. The CDR3 has 14 amino acids. V was shortened by 1 base and J by 5 bases, with 12 bases between the two germline ends. The CDR3 DNA is TGTGCCAGCAGTGAAGGAACAGGGAAGCACGAGCAGTACTTC. It specifies CASSEGTGKHEQYF.